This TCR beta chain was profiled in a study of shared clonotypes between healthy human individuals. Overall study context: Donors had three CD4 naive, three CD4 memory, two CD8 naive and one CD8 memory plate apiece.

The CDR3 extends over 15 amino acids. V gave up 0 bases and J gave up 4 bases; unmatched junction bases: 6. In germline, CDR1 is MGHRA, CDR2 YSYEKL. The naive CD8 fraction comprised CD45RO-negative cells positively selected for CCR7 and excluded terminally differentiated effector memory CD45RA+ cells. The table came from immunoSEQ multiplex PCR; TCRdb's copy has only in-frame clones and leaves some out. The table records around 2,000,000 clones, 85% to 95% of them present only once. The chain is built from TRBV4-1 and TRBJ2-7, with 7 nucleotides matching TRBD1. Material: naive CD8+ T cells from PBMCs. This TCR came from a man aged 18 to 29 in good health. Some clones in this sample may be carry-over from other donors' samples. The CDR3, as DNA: TGCGCCAGCAGCCAAGACTACTCAGGGGGATACGAGCAGTACTTC. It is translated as CASSQDYSGGYEQYF.